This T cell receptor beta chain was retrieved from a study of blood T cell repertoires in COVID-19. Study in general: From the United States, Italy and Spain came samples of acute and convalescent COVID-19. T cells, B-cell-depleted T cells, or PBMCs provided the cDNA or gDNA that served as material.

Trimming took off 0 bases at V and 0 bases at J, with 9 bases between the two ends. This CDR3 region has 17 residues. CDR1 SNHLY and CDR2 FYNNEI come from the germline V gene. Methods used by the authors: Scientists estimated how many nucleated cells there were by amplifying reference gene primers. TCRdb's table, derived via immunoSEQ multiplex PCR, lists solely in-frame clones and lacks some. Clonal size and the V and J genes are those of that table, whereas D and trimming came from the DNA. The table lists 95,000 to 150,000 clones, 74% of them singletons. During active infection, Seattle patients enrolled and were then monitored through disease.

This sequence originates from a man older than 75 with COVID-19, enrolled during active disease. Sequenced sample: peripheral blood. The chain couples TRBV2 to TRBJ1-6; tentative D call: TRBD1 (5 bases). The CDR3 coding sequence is TGTGCCAGCAGTGAAGCGGGGCCTAGCTCCTATAATTCACCCCTCCACTTT. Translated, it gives CASSEAGPSSYNSPLHF.